This record concerns one TCR beta chain sequence. What antigen it recognizes has not been identified. Qualities for individual bases were not recorded, and no much larger clone is one base off. From the cysteine through the phenylalanine, the CDR3 covers 12 amino acids. Kept here is only the CDR3 DNA, which spans 36 bases and is read in frame from base 1. V drops 8 bases and J drops 1 base, leaving 7 bases in between. CDR1 ENHRY and CDR2 SYGVKD were looked up in the germline V gene. Library prep was done by 5' RACE. The data were produced on an Illumina HiSeq 2500. The second PCR ran for roughly 7 to 11 cycles and used a J-beta primer mix along with a sample-barcoded 5' primer. Each TCR beta cDNA molecule received a unique molecular identifier from a template-switch 5' adaptor carrying 12 random nucleotides. Each sample yielded at least 2.5 million CDR3-containing paired-end reads. First-strand cDNA synthesis was performed from all RNA using the Mint cDNA synthesis kit, with priming by a TRBC-specific oligonucleotide. All cDNA was treated with uracil-DNA glycosylase and then went through a first 18-cycle PCR with the universal primers M1SS and BC2_uni_R. Regarding the original processing steps: Each sample was normalized by randomly selecting 1 million high-quality reads, each carrying a distinct molecular identifier. Instead of being binned into consensus sequences, reads that shared molecular identifiers were thrown out. MiTCR, set to a Q25 quality threshold and the strictest error-elimination algorithm, was used for CDR3 identification, clonotype clustering and error correction. A nonparametric unseen species model with Euler transformation was used to estimate lower-bound total TCR beta diversity. Clones were called with MiXCR by TCRdb after fastp trimmed the public reads at Q25, and only in-frame beta chains were retained. CDR3 protein duplicates are merged, each entry listing the most common genes and DNA. The V and J calls shown here were made by TCRdb, not taken from the authors' results. The sample table shows over 1,300,000 distinct CDR3 sequences, and approximately 59% are seen once. The ten most abundant clones make up over 5.5% of the sample.

This sample is drawn from a study of blood T cells in healthy people across ages (dated by TCRdb to about 2015). A note on the overall study: In model experiments, template switching captured about one uniquely barcoded TCR beta cDNA molecule for every two T cells. To track age-related changes in TCR beta repertoire diversity, the study relied on deep sequencing normalized with unique cDNA molecular identifiers. The donors were divided into four age groups: young (average 16 years), middle-aged (approximately 41), aged (62) and long-lived (about 79). To avoid experimental bias, donors of different ages were spread randomly across the sequencing lanes. Using the same blood draw, the study looked at two additional independent replicas of 1 million unique cDNA reads for two donors, one aged 18 to 29 and the other aged 80 or older.

The donors were roughly 39 Caucasian individuals from Russia, aged roughly 6 to 90 years, who were systemically healthy. Each donor gave ten milliliters of peripheral blood, collected into EDTA-treated Vacutainer tubes. PBMCs were isolated by Ficoll-Paque density-gradient centrifugation, with at least 7 million obtained per sample. Total RNA was extracted from PBMCs with Trizol reagent, with at least 5.5 micrograms obtained per sample. The percentages of naive CD45RAhigh/CD27high T cells were determined by flow cytometry on a PBMC aliquot from every donor. Summary of the overall study and its limitations: Total diversity estimates from one million sequenced T cells were considered lower bounds and underestimates. Because donor CMV infection status was unknown, age-related changes in expanded clonotypes were potentially confounded. There was a strong correlation between observed TCR beta diversity and the percentage of naive T cells measured by flow cytometry. As age increased, observed TCR beta diversity per million T cells dropped in a roughly linear way, and a significant reduction was already evident by age approximately 40. Compared with the aged group, more naive CD4+ T cells, fewer expanded clones and increased TCR diversity were shown by the long-lived group, suggesting age selection. Bulk unsorted PBMC profiling prevented conclusive comparison of naive and antigen-experienced compartments.

The V and J genes are TRBV10-3 and TRBJ2-3; the D gene is perhaps TRBD2, on 5 matching bases. This TCR was recovered from a young man in good health. The sequencing input was blood. For the CDR3, the sequence is CAIGAGTDTQYF. The DNA sequence follows: TGTGCCATCGGAGCGGGCACAGATACGCAGTATTTT.